These 5 T cell receptor beta chains share one sample of origin, sequenced in a study of T cell changes during pregnancy in multiple sclerosis. Produced via immunoSEQ multiplex PCR; TCRdb's table is partial and in-frame only. The sample consists of roughly 90,000 clones, almost 95% of them appearing once. Material: peripheral blood, obtained in the third trimester of pregnancy. Source of these receptors: a female donor with multiple sclerosis, enrolled in a pregnancy study.

J is TRBJ1-2 and V is TRBV7-9; D unclear. Per germline, CDR1 SEHNR and CDR2 FQNEAQ (reference sequence). The CDR3 has 15 residues. With 4 bases removed from V and 7 bases from J, the gap between germline ends came to 19 bases. The CDR3 bases are TGTGCCAGCAGCTCCACGGAGGGCGATTTCTCTGGCTACACCTTC. It translates to CASSSTEGDFSGYTF.

The gene calls are TRBV6-1 and TRBJ1-1; the match to TRBD1 covers 7 bases. This CDR3 is 12 amino acids long. The J segment lost 4 bases and the V segment lost 11 bases, leaving 7 bases of the junction unmatched. The germline CDR1 and CDR2 sequences are MNHNS and SASEGT. The chain's CDR3 is CALGGGSTEAFF. The DNA of the CDR3 is TGTGCCCTCGGAGGGGGCAGCACTGAAGCTTTCTTT.

The CDR3 region is CASSFYGSVNEQYF. The CDR3 nucleotides are TGTGCCAGCAGTTTCTACGGGAGCGTAAACGAGCAGTACTTC. The V call is TRBV27, the J call TRBJ2-7; tentatively, D is TRBD2 (6 bases). The V and J ends lost 3 bases and 5 bases respectively, with 14 bases between them. This CDR3 has 14 amino acids. The germline CDR1 and CDR2 sequences are MNHEY and SMNVEV (reference sequence).

V gene TRBV6-6 combines with J gene TRBJ1-5, with 8 bases identical to TRBD1. V gave up 2 bases and J gave up 7 bases; unmatched junction bases: 7. Germline assignment: CDR1 MNHNY and CDR2 SVGAGI (reference sequence). The CDR3 is 15 residues long. CDR3 region: CASSYLAGGWQPQHF. The DNA for the CDR3 is TGTGCCAGCAGTTACCTGGCAGGGGGCTGGCAGCCCCAGCATTTT.

Only one count was recorded for this clone. This chain uses TRBV28 with TRBJ2-1; TRBD1 matches 9 bases. CDR1 MDHEN and CDR2 SYDVKM come from the germline V gene. The CDR3 runs to 15 residues. The V gene end was trimmed by 8 bases and the J gene end by 5 bases; junction bases not matched to a gene: 10. In nucleotides, the CDR3 is TGTGCCAGCTCGACAGGGGGAACGGGACACAATGAGCAGTTCTTC. As protein: CASSTGGTGHNEQFF.